This TCR beta chain originates from a study of blood T cell repertoires in COVID-19. Only in-frame clones appear in the TCRdb table, and some are missing; sequencing was by immunoSEQ multiplex PCR. The table includes about 200,000 clones, approximately 82% detected once. The CDR3 has 14 amino acids. With 1 base removed from V and 10 bases from J, the gap between germline ends came to 12 bases. The germline gives CDR1 SGHRS, CDR2 YFSETQ. The sequence was obtained from a man aged 45 to 65 with active or convalescent COVID-19. Sequences were obtained from peripheral blood. This chain links TRBV5-1 with TRBJ1-6; D is undetermined. The CDR3 reads CASSLLAERSPLHF. In DNA, the CDR3 is TGCGCCAGCAGCTTGTTAGCAGAGAGATCACCCCTCCACTTT.